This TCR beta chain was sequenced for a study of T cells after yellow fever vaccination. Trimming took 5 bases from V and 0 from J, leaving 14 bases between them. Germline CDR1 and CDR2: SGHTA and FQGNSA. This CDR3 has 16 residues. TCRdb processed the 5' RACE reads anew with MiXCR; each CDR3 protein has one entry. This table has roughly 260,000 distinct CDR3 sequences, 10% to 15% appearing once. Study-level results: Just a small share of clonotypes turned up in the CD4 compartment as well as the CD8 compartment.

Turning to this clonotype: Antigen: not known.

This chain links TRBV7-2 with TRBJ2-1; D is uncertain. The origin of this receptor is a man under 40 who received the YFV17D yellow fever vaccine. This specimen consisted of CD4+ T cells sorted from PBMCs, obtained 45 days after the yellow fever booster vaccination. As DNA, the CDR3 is TGTGCCAGCAGCGACCGAGCATTGCGCTCCTACAATGAGCAGTTCTTC. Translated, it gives CASSDRALRSYNEQFF.